The subject of this entry is one T cell receptor (beta chain). The antigen remains unidentified. Sequenced by immunoSEQ multiplex PCR; TCRdb stores in-frame clones only, minus some. The sample contains some 110,000 clones, more than 65% of which appear only once. Ipilimumab-mediated CTLA-4 blockade plus focal radiation was given to patients having chemo-refractory metastatic non-small-cell lung cancer. The V segment lost 6 bases and the J segment 9 bases; nucleotides outside the gene matches: 12. Germline V gene data show CDR1 as MDHEN and CDR2 as SYDVKM. This CDR3 is 15 amino acids long. The record originates from a study of radiotherapy plus CTLA-4 blockade in lung cancer. Study details: Around 19% of enrolled patients responded objectively, and roughly 31% had disease control.

Study-wide results and limits: Response was reportedly best predicted by early blood T cell clone dynamics, with interferon-beta. Tumor-origin TCR clones grew in blood after radiotherapy plus ipilimumab.

The chain employs TRBV28 and TRBJ2-1, with 9 bases identical to TRBD2. The source was peripheral blood, collected from a patient treated with radiotherapy plus ipilimumab. The sequence came from a human donor with non-small cell lung cancer who had a partial response to radiotherapy plus ipilimumab. This CDR3 reads CASRPTSGRWSEQFF. In DNA form, the CDR3 reads TGTGCCAGCAGACCGACTAGCGGCAGATGGAGTGAGCAGTTCTTC.